This T cell receptor (beta chain) is drawn from a study of naive and memory T cell subsets. The CDR3 has 14 amino acids. Between the trimmed V and J ends, which lost 7 bases and 0 bases, there was a span of 12 bases. The library had UMIs added by 3' ligation of an oligonucleotide to TCR cDNA. Four PCR rounds used nested alpha and beta constant region primers plus the SP2 primer. One entry per CDR3 protein results from TCRdb running MiXCR on the 5' RACE reads. The repertoire holds about 32,000 distinct CDR3 sequences, with roughly a sixth as singletons. This TCR came from a female donor in good health. The rearrangement links TRBV12-3 or TRBV12-4 to TRBJ1-1; D gene unclear. CDR3 nucleotide sequence: TGTGCCAGCACCAAATCCCCTCTGAACACTGAAGCTTTCTTT. Amino acids: CASTKSPLNTEAFF.